The subject of this entry is one T cell receptor (beta chain). Its antigen is currently not known. Base quality data are lacking; no much larger clone is found one base away. TCRbeta CDR3 regions were amplified from genomic DNA by means of the immunoSEQ Assay, a bias-controlled multiplex PCR. The paper's processing steps were these. Within the assay, amplification of reference gene primers was used to estimate how many nucleated cells each sample contained. To quantify the absolute abundance of each unique TCRbeta CDR3 rearrangement, sequence reads were collapsed and filtered. For each sample, productive Simpson clonality was calculated by taking the square root of Simpson's diversity index across productive rearrangements. In its TCRdb copy, this immuneACCESS table keeps in-frame sequences only and misses some clones. Where compared with another copy, unresolved V genes explain less than half of these, and the others have no known cause. The V and J calls and clone size come from that table; D and trimming were worked out from the DNA. Present in this sample are under 150,000 clones, around 88% of which were seen just once. The ten largest clones capture about a sixth of the sample.

Samples from volunteer blood donors who had recovered from COVID-19 were contributed by a second Seattle source. The collaborating institutions used their own protocols to collect whole blood in K2EDTA tubes. For TCRbeta analysis, collaborators shipped samples in one of three forms: frozen whole blood, isolated PBMCs, or DNA extracted from either of those sample types. This sample was taken from a study of blood T cell repertoires in COVID-19 (dated by TCRdb to 2018 to 2021). Background on the whole study: Samples from collaborators originated in the United States, Italy and Spain and spanned both the acute and convalescent phases of COVID-19. The repertoires were released in a freely available public database intended as a resource for research on the immune response to SARS-CoV-2. The material from the prospective study consisted of cDNA or gDNA derived from T cells, B-cell-depleted T cells, or PBMCs. Samples came from the ongoing ImmuneRACE study (first 160 participants) plus 1,254 subjects from 6 global collaborators. Where HLA class I and class II types were available, the types were taken from metadata supplied by the sample provider, not from assay-based typing. The dataset comprised deeply sampled blood TCRbeta repertoires from subjects exposed to, actively infected with, or recovered from COVID-19. The sample metadata nearly always contained a de-identified subject ID, COVID-19 status, age in years and sex. The full study reports these points: The amount of clinical and demographic metadata varied by source and participant and was provided uncurated.

The CDR3 runs 20 residues from the cysteine to the phenylalanine. The read is trimmed to its CDR3 DNA, 60 bases read in frame from base 1. Germline trimming: 0 bases from V, 4 bases from J; junction bases outside gene matches: 20. From a lookup of the germline V gene, CDR1 and CDR2 are KGHSH and LQKENI. The source material was peripheral blood. This receptor was obtained from a woman between 45 and 65 years old who had recovered from COVID-19. The V gene is TRBV18 and the J gene is TRBJ2-5, and TRBD2 matches 7 of the central bases. The DNA is as follows: TGTGCCAGCTCACCACCCCCTAGATGGGCGGGAGCACCTTCGGGAGAGACCCAGTACTTC. The encoded protein is CASSPPPRWAGAPSGETQYF. Extended through the reference TRBV18 and TRBJ2-5 proteins, this CDR3 yields the full variable domain: NAGVMQNPRHLVRRRGQEARLRCSPMKGHSHVYWYRQLPEEGLKFMVYLQKENIIDESGMPKERFSAEFPKEGPSILRIQQVVRGDSAAYFCASSPPPRWAGAPSGETQYFGPGTRLLVL.